A single T cell receptor (beta chain) is shown here with its context. In the same sample, other DNA sequences code for this CDR3. The V gene lost 3 bases and the J gene lost 2 bases, with 12 bases spanning the gap. Per germline, CDR1 SGHRS and CDR2 YFSETQ. This CDR3 has 15 residues. The source of the sample is a study of blood T cell repertoires in COVID-19. Study information: COVID-19 samples from acute and convalescent phases originated in the United States, Italy and Spain. From T cells, B-cell-depleted T cells, or PBMCs came the material, which was cDNA or gDNA.

As originally analysed: Estimated nucleated cell counts came from reference gene primer amplification. The data were produced by immunoSEQ multiplex PCR, yet TCRdb's version contains in-frame clones alone and is incomplete. V, J and clone size were drawn from that table, and D and trimming were deduced from the DNA. The profile covers some 290,000 clones, with roughly 89% appearing a single time and approximately 0.98% taken by the ten largest. Sequenced sample: peripheral blood. The chain couples TRBV5-1 to TRBJ2-1; D call uncertain. This TCR derives from a woman in her forties with COVID-19, enrolled during active disease. CDR3 region: CASSSTSATYNEQFF. The CDR3 DNA follows: TGCGCCAGCAGCTCCACCAGCGCTACCTACAATGAGCAGTTCTTC.